These 13 T cell receptor beta chains were sequenced from one sample in a study of T cells expressing NK-cell markers. TCRdb reprocessed the 5' RACE reads, keeping one entry per CDR3 protein, no DNA. Its table lists about 150,000 distinct CDR3 sequences. Sequencing input: blood T cells: a sorted CD56 or NKG2C T cell subset, CD4+ or CD8+ T cells, or bulk PBMC T cells (not recorded which). The receptors here all came from a man younger than 35 in good health.

The chain couples TRBV23-1 to TRBJ2-3; checking the TCRdb D call of TRBD1 is not possible without DNA. TRBV23-1 is reported as an ORF; its role is uncertain. The CDR3 runs to 18 residues. The chain's CDR3 is CASSLDMSGRNITDTQYF.

This clonotype registers medium-sized by frequency. V is TRBV10-2 and J is TRBJ1-2; TCRdb selects TRBD1, and the lack of DNA leaves this call unchecked. The CDR3 consists of 15 residues. Germline assignment: CDR1 WSHSY and CDR2 SAAADI. This CDR3 is CASSGMVGTNYGYTF.

This chain connects TRBV2 to TRBJ2-6; TCRdb proposes TRBD1, but this gene call is untestable without DNA. The CDR3 loop spans 17 amino acids. Germline CDR1 and CDR2: SNHLY and FYNNEI. This CDR3 is CASRRGTDTSGANVLTF.

This chain joins TRBV12-3 or TRBV12-4 and TRBJ1-1; the TCRdb D gene call, TRBD1, has no DNA to confirm it. This CDR3 region has 12 residues. The chain's CDR3 is CASQGWGTEAFF.

Here the CDR3 reads CASSPPIELDNEQFF. The J gene is TRBJ2-1, the V gene TRBV12-3 or TRBV12-4. CDR3 length: 15 amino acids.

V usage is TRBV4-3 and J usage is TRBJ2-3; the TCRdb call, TRBD2, lacks DNA for checking. CDR1 is LGHNA, CDR2 YSLEER, per germline. The CDR3 consists of 18 residues. This chain's CDR3 is CASSQDLFVGGITDTQYF.

The rearrangement uses TRBV30 and TRBJ2-5; TCRdb outputs TRBD1, but without DNA this stays unchecked. The CDR3 covers 14 residues. Germline V lookup: CDR1 GTSNPN, CDR2 SVGIG (reference sequence). The CDR3 region is CAWSVGAGTETQYF.

V usage is TRBV12-3 or TRBV12-4 and J usage is TRBJ2-6. The CDR3 has 13 amino acids. The chain's CDR3 is CASRELGANVLTF.

The chain has TRBV5-4 and TRBJ1-1; TCRdb's D call, TRBD1, is unchecked because there is no DNA. The CDR3 has 14 residues. Per germline, CDR1 SGHNT and CDR2 YYREEE (reference sequence). Here the CDR3 reads CASSDRLMNTEAFF. Complete variable domain (other parts from reference TRBV5-4 and TRBJ1-1): ETGVTQSPTHLIKTRGQQVTLRCSSQSGHNTVSWYQQALGQGPQFIFQYYREEENGRGNFPPRFSGLQFPNYSSELNVNALELDDSALYLCASSDRLMNTEAFFGQGTRLTVV.

The rearrangement links TRBV3-1 to TRBJ1-1; TCRdb picks TRBD1, but there is no DNA to check that call. The CDR3 spans 18 residues. The germline V gene has CDR1 LGHDT and CDR2 YNNKEL (reference sequence). CDR3 sequence: CASSQDNGGWGTGTEAFF.

This chain links TRBV2 with TRBJ2-1; the D call of TRBD2 rests on TCRdb alone, since no DNA is present to check it. There are 16 residues in the CDR3. The V gene's germline CDR1 is SNHLY and CDR2 FYNNEI. CDR3 sequence reads: CASSELGPSSYNEQFF.

V and J are TRBV2 and TRBJ2-5; TCRdb designates TRBD1, a call that cannot be tested without DNA. Germline values: CDR1 SNHLY, CDR2 FYNNEI. The CDR3 runs 13 residues. The CDR3 here is CASHTGGAETQYF.

The genes are TRBV7-8 and TRBJ1-5; TCRdb's D gene call, TRBD1, goes unchecked for lack of DNA. Germline V gene data show CDR1 as SGHVS and CDR2 as FQNEAQ. This CDR3 region has 14 residues. Here the CDR3 reads CASSRGTGFQPQHF. The full variable domain, its missing parts supplied by reference TRBV7-8 and TRBJ1-5, is GAGVSQSPRYKVAKRGQDVALRCDPISGHVSLFWYQQALGQGPEFLTYFQNEAQLDKSGLPSDRFFAERPEGSVSTLKIQRTQQEDSAVYLCASSRGTGFQPQHFGDGTRLSIL.